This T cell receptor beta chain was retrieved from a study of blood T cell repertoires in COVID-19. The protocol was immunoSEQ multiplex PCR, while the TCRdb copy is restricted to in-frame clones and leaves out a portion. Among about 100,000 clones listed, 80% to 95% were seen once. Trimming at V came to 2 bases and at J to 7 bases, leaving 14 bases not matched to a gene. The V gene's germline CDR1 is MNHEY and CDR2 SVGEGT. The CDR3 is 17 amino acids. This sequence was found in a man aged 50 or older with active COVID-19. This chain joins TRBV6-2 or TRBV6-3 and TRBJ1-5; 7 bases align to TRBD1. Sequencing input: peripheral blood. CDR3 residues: CASSYGFSKGANQPQHF. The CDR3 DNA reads TGTGCCAGCAGTTACGGGTTTTCGAAGGGGGCGAACCAGCCCCAGCATTTT.